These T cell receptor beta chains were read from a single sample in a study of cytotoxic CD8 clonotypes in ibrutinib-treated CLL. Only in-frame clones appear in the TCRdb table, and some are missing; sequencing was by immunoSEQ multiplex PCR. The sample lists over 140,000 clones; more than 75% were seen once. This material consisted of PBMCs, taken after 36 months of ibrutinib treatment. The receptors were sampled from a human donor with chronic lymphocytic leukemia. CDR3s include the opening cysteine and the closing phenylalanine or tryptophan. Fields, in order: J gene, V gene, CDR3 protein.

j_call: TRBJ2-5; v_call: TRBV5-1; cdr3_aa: CASAVQETQYF
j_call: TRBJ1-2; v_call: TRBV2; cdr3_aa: CASSEAGYTF
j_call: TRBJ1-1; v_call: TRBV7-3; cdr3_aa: CASSLSYQREAFF
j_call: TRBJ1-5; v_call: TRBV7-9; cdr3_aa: CASSLGGQGFNQPQHF
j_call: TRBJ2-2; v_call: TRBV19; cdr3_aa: CATTNGGTGELFF
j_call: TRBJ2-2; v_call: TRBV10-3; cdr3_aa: CAISDYPDRKAGELFF
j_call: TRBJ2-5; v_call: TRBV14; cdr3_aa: CASSGVSETQYF
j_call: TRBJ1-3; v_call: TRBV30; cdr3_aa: CARGWGNTIYF
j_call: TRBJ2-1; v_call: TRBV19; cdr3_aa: CAISGTGSHEQFF
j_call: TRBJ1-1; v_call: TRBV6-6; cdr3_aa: CASSYAVTTEAFF
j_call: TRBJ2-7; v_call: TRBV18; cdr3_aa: CASSPRTSGSYEQYF
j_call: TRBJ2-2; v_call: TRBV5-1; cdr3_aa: CASSLGGTSDTGELFF
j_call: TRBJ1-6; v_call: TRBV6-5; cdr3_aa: CASSYANSPLHF
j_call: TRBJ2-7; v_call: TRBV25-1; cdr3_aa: CASRDSEAYEQYF
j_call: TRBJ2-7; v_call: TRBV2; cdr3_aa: CASSEEGFESYEQYF
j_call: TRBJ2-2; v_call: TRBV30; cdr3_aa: CAWRFGLMNTGELFF
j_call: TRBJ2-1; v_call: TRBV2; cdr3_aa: CASSEEGLAGVYEQFF
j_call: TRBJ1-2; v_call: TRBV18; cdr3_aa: CASSPSTNRDGRGYTF
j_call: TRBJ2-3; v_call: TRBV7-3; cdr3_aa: CASSSVRLRDYTDTQYF
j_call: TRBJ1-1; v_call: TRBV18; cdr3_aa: CASSLTGGETEAFF
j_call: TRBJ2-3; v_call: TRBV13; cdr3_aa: CASRDVGSTDTQYF
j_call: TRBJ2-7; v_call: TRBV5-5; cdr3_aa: CASSLATGGYYEQYF